These 20 T cell receptor beta chains were sequenced from one sample in a study of PD-1 blockade in classical Hodgkin lymphoma. This table comes from immunoSEQ multiplex PCR, and its TCRdb copy is limited to in-frame clones, with some not included. The sample lists around 65,000 clones; 88% were seen once. Patients all relapsed after autologous stem cell transplantation, and there was variation in brentuximab vedotin exposure. The sample was peripheral blood mononuclear cells (PBMCs), taken at baseline. The receptors derive from a human donor with classical Hodgkin lymphoma.

The V call is TRBV5-1, the J call TRBJ2-2, with 7 bases identical to TRBD1. Germline V CDR1 and CDR2: SGHRS, YFSETQ. V gave up 2 bases and J gave up 2 bases; unmatched junction bases: 3. There are 15 residues in the CDR3. CDR3 region: CASSFGQANTGELFF. In DNA, the CDR3 is TGCGCCAGCAGCTTTGGACAGGCAAACACCGGGGAGCTGTTTTTT.

V gene TRBV4-1 combines with J gene TRBJ2-6; D is perhaps TRBD1 (5 bases). The CDR3 runs to 17 residues. V lost 1 base to trimming and J lost 0 bases, with 10 bases between them. Germline CDR1 is MGHRA and CDR2 is YSYEKL. CDR3 DNA sequence: TGCGCCAGCAGCCAAGGCAGGGCCCACTCTGGGGCCAACGTCCTGACTTTC. Encoded protein: CASSQGRAHSGANVLTF.

This chain uses TRBV14 with TRBJ2-7, with D tentatively TRBD1 or TRBD2 (5 bases each). CDR3 length equals 15 residues. The V gene lost 5 bases and the J gene lost 0 bases, with 14 bases spanning the gap. Germline V gene lookup returns CDR1 SGHDN and CDR2 FVKESK. The CDR3 DNA reads TGTGCCAGCAGCTCGGGACCGCCAAGCTCCTACGAGCAGTACTTC. It is translated as CASSSGPPSSYEQYF.

The chain links TRBV28 to TRBJ1-2; D gene uncertain. With 2 bases removed from V and 5 bases from J, the gap between germline ends came to 12 bases. This CDR3 is built from 14 residues. CDR1 and CDR2 from the germline V gene are MDHEN and SYDVKM. The DNA for the CDR3 is TGTGCCAGCAGTTTAGTAGGTCCTGAATATGGCTACACCTTC. This sequence encodes CASSLVGPEYGYTF.

The CDR3 DNA follows: TGTGCCTGGATGACACCCCGGTTTCCAACCGGGGAGCTGTTTTTT. Translating it yields CAWMTPRFPTGELFF. This chain links TRBV30 with TRBJ2-2; D call uncertain. Germline CDR1 GTSNPN, CDR2 SVGIG (reference sequence). The CDR3 length is 15 residues. Trimming removed 4 bases at V and 5 bases at J, with 17 bases between.

This chain links TRBV7-9 with TRBJ1-1; 10 bases align to TRBD1. Germline assignment: CDR1 SEHNR and CDR2 FQNEAQ (reference sequence). The CDR3 contains 16 residues. V lost 0 bases, J lost 5 bases, and 6 bases stayed unmatched. The CDR3: CASSLAGGDRGTEAFF. The CDR3 DNA reads as TGTGCCAGCAGCTTAGCGGGCGGGGACAGGGGTACTGAAGCTTTCTTT.

The chain combines TRBV4-2 with TRBJ1-1; 8 bases match TRBD1. CDR1 and CDR2 (germline): LGHNA, YNFKEQ. The length of the CDR3 is 16 residues. Unmatched junction bases numbered 7, after V lost 4 bases and J lost 0 bases. The CDR3 spells CASSPSWTGMNTEAFF. DNA of the CDR3: TGTGCCAGCAGCCCAAGCTGGACAGGGATGAACACTGAAGCTTTCTTT.

The chain's CDR3 is CASSQVGETQYF. CDR3 DNA sequence: TGTGCCAGCAGCCAAGTCGGGGAGACCCAGTACTTC. The chain employs TRBV14 and TRBJ2-5, with no clear D. The CDR3 length is 12 residues. V lost 1 base and J lost 5, with 5 bases in between. Germline V gene sequence: CDR1 SGHDN, CDR2 FVKESK.

The chain joins TRBV9 to TRBJ1-2; weak D call: TRBD1 (6 bases). The CDR3 has 16 residues. The V and J ends lost 0 bases and 3 bases respectively, with 15 bases between them. Germline loops: CDR1 SGDLS, CDR2 YYNGEE. Here the CDR3 reads CASSVGGARGDYGYTF. CDR3 sequence (DNA): TGTGCCAGCAGCGTAGGGGGGGCACGAGGCGACTATGGCTACACCTTC.

This chain connects TRBV6-1 to TRBJ1-2; D remains unclear. CDR3 size: 13 residues. Germline-derived CDR1 and CDR2 are MNHNS and SASEGT. Trimming cost V 7 bases and J 4 bases, with 13 bases left between them. CDR3 nucleotides: TGTGCCAGCAACTTGGCAGGACCCTATGGCTACACCTTC. It yields the protein CASNLAGPYGYTF.

V and J are TRBV7-8 and TRBJ1-1; D is uncertain. Trimming removed 5 bases at V and 0 bases at J, with 7 bases between. CDR3 size: 13 residues. CDR1 and CDR2 (germline): SGHVS, FQNEAQ. CDR3: CASSPRVNTEAFF. CDR3 DNA sequence: TGTGCCAGCAGCCCTAGGGTGAACACTGAAGCTTTCTTT.

The genes are TRBV27 and TRBJ1-1, with a possible D match to TRBD1 (5 bases). This CDR3 region has 15 residues. Germline loops: CDR1 MNHEY, CDR2 SMNVEV (reference sequence). Trimming removed 0 bases at V and 0 bases at J, with 8 bases between. For the CDR3, the DNA is TGTGCCAGCAGTTTATCGTGGGGGTTGAACACTGAAGCTTTCTTT. As protein: CASSLSWGLNTEAFF.

This chain links TRBV5-1 with TRBJ2-7, with 16 bases fitting TRBD2. The junction had 3 bases not matched to a gene; V was cut back by 3 bases and J by 6 bases. The CDR3 has 15 residues. Germline CDR1 SGHRS, CDR2 YFSETQ. CDR3 loop: CASSSGLAGGLEQYF. The CDR3 nucleotides read TGCGCCAGCAGCTCGGGACTAGCGGGGGGGCTCGAGCAGTACTTC.

The J gene is TRBJ2-7, the V gene TRBV5-4; 7 bases are shared with TRBD2. This CDR3 has 16 amino acids. Germline CDR1 and CDR2: SGHNT and YYREEE (reference sequence). V was pared by 0 bases and J by 4 bases, with 10 bases of the junction left unmatched. Here the CDR3 DNA reads TGTGCCAGCAGCTTGGCCGGGGGGTCTCTTTGGTACGAGCAGTACTTC. Translation: CASSLAGGSLWYEQYF.

V is TRBV6-1 and J is TRBJ1-4; 7 bases map to TRBD1. Germline CDR1 MNHNS, CDR2 SASEGT. V lost 0 bases and J lost 6; bases outside the gene matches: 10. This CDR3 comprises 17 residues. The CDR3 nucleotides read TGTGCCAGCAGTGAAGCTACCTGGACAGGCTTTGATGAAAAACTGTTTTTT. This codes for CASSEATWTGFDEKLFF.

This sequence joins TRBV19 and TRBJ2-2; D is undetermined. V lost 9 bases and J 1 base, leaving 9 bases between the germline ends. Germline lookup yields CDR1 LNHDA and CDR2 SQIVND (reference sequence). This CDR3 is 13 amino acids long. CDR3 DNA sequence: TGTGCCAGCAGACGTAGGAACACCGGGGAGCTGTTTTTT. This sequence encodes CASRRRNTGELFF.

This clone occurred once. The chain is built from TRBV6-5 and TRBJ2-1, with TRBD2 identical over 9 bases. The CDR3 contains 14 residues. Trimming cost V 7 bases and J 4 bases; bases outside gene matches: 5. The germline V gene has CDR1 MNHEY and CDR2 SVGAGI. CDR3 in DNA: TGTGCCAGCAAGTCAGCGGGGGGTTACAATGAGCAGTTCTTC. This codes for CASKSAGGYNEQFF.

The CDR3 DNA follows: TGCGCCAGCAGCCAGGGGTTAGGGACTTTCAATACCTACGAGCAGTACTTC. This translates into CASSQGLGTFNTYEQYF. The chain uses TRBV4-3 and TRBJ2-7, with a weak D call TRBD2 (6 bases). Germline V gives CDR1 LGHNA, CDR2 YSLEER. This CDR3 is 17 amino acids long. Trimming stripped 3 bases from V and 2 bases from J, with 20 bases between.

The table lists this clone with a few counts. V usage is TRBV19 and J usage is TRBJ1-4, with 8 bases identical to TRBD1. In germline, CDR1 is LNHDA, CDR2 SQIVND (reference sequence). V trimming: 3 bases; J trimming: 6 bases; junction bases outside the gene matches: 3. CDR3 length: 14 amino acids. In DNA form, the CDR3 reads TGTGCCAGTAGTATCGACAGGGGTGATGAAAAACTGTTTTTT. Translation: CASSIDRGDEKLFF.

The genes are TRBV9 and TRBJ2-1, with 8 bases lining up with TRBD2. Per the germline V gene, CDR1 is SGDLS and CDR2 is YYNGEE. The V gene end was trimmed by 1 base and the J gene end by 7 bases; junction bases not matched to a gene: 7. The CDR3 runs to 15 residues. CDR3 coding DNA: TGTGCCAGCAGCGTATCACCAGCGGGGGTGAATGAGCAGTTCTTC. Its translation: CASSVSPAGVNEQFF. Combining the CDR3 with reference TRBV9 and TRBJ2-1 gives the whole variable domain DSGVTQTPKHLITATGQRVTLRCSPRSGDLSVYWYQQSLDQGLQFLIQYYNGEERAKGNILERFSAQQFPDLHSELNLSSLELGDSALYFCASSVSPAGVNEQFFGPGTRLTVL.